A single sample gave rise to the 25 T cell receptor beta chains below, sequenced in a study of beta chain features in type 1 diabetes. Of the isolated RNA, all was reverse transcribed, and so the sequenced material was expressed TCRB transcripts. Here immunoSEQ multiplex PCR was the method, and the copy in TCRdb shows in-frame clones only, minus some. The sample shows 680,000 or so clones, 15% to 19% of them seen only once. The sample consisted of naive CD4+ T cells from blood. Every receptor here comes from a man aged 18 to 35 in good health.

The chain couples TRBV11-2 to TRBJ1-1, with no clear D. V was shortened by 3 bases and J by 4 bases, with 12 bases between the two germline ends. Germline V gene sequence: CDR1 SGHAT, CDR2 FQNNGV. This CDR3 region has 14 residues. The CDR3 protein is CASSFSGVGTEAFF. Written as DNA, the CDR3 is TGTGCCAGCAGCTTTTCAGGAGTAGGCACTGAAGCTTTCTTT. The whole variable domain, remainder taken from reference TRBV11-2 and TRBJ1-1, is EAGVAQSPRYKIIEKRQSVAFWCNPISGHATLYWYQQILGQGPKLLIQFQNNGVVDDSQLPKDRFSAERLKGVDSTLKIQPAKLEDSAVYLCASSFSGVGTEAFFGQGTRLTVV.

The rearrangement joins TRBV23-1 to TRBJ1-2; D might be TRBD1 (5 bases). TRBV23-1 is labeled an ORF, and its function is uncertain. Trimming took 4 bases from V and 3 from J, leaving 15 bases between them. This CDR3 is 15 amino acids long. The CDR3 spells CASSRHPGHDYGYTF. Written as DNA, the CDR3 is TGCGCCAGCAGTCGTCACCCAGGGCACGACTATGGCTACACCTTC.

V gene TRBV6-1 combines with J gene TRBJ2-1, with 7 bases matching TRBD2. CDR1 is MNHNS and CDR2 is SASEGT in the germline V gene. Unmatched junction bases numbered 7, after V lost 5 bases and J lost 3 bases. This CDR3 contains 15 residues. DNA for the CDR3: TGTGCCAGCAGTTTTACGGGGGGTATCTACAATGAGCAGTTCTTC. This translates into CASSFTGGIYNEQFF.

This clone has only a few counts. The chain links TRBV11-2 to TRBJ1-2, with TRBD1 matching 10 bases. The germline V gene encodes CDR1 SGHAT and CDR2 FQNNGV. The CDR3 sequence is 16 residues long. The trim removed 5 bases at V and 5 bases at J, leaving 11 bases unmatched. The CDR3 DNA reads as TGTGCCAGCAGCCACCTGGGACAGGGGTTAGGATATGGCTACACCTTC. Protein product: CASSHLGQGLGYGYTF.

DNA of the CDR3: TGTGCCAGCACCCCAATTCGGCAGGGACAGGGGGCGAGCACAGATACGCAGTATTTT. Its translation is CASTPIRQGQGASTDTQYF. The chain has TRBV2 and TRBJ2-3; 12 bases are shared with TRBD1. CDR3 length: 19 amino acids. V gave up 7 bases and J gave up 0 bases; unmatched junction bases: 14. CDR1 SNHLY and CDR2 FYNNEI come from the germline V gene.

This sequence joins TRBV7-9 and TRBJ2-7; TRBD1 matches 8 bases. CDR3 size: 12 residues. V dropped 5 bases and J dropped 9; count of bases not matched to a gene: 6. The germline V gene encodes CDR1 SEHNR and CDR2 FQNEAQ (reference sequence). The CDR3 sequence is CASSPGQGVQYF. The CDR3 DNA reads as TGTGCCAGCAGCCCTGGACAGGGCGTGCAGTACTTC.

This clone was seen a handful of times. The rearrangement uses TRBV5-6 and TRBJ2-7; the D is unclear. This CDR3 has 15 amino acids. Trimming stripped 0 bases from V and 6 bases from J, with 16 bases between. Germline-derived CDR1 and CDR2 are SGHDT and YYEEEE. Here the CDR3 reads CASSLVGATLREQYF. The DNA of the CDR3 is TGTGCCAGCAGCTTGGTTGGAGCGACGTTACGCGAGCAGTACTTC. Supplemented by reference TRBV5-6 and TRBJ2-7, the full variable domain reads DAGVTQSPTHLIKTRGQQVTLRCSPKSGHDTVSWYQQALGQGPQFIFQYYEEEERQRGNFPDRFSGHQFPNYSSELNVNALLLGDSALYLCASSLVGATLREQYFGPGTRLTVT.

The CDR3: CASSLSGGASYEQYF. Written as DNA, the CDR3 is TGTGCCAGCAGCCTTAGCGGGGGGGCGTCCTACGAGCAGTACTTC. The chain joins TRBV7-6 to TRBJ2-7, with 11 positions matching TRBD2. This CDR3 has 15 residues. Trimming took 5 bases from V and 1 from J; bases not matched to a gene: 4. The germline gives CDR1 SGHVS, CDR2 FNYEAQ.

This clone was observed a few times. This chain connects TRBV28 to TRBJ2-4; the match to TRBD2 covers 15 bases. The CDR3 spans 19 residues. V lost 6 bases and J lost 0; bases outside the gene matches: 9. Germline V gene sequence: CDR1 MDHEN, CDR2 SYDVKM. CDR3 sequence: CASSLAGTSGRLAKNIQYF. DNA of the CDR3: TGTGCCAGCAGCTTGGCCGGGACTAGCGGGAGGTTAGCCAAAAACATTCAGTACTTC. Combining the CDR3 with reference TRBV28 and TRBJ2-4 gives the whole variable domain DVKVTQSSRYLVKRTGEKVFLECVQDMDHENMFWYRQDPGLGLRLIYFSYDVKMKEKGDIPEGYSVSREKKERFSLILESASTNQTSMYLCASSLAGTSGRLAKNIQYFGAGTRLSVL.

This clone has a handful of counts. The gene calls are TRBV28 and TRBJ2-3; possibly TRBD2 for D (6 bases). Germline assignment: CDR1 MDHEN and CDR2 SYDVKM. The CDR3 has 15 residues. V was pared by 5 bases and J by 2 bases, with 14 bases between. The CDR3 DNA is TGTGCCAGCAGTGTATCGGGACTCTACACAGATACGCAGTATTTT. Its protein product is CASSVSGLYTDTQYF.

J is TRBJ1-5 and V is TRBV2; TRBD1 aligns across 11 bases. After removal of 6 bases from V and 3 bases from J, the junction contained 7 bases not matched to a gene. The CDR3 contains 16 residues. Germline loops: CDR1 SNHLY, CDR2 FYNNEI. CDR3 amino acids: CASSGQGADVNQPQHF. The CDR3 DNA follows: TGTGCCAGCAGCGGACAGGGGGCCGATGTCAATCAGCCCCAGCATTTT.

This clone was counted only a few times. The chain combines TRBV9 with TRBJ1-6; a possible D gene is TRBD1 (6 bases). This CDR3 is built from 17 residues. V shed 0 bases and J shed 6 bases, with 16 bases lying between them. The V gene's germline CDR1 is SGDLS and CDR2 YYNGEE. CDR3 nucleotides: TGTGCCAGCAGCGTAGCAGATGCAGGGGCTTTTAATTCACCCCTCCACTTT. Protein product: CASSVADAGAFNSPLHF.

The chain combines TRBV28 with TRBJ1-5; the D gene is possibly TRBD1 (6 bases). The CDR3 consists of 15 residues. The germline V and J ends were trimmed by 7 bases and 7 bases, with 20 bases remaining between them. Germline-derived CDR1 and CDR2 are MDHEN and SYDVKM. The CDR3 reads CASNILRDIIQPQHF. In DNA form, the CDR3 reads TGTGCCAGCAACATTCTGAGGGACATCATACAGCCCCAGCATTTT.

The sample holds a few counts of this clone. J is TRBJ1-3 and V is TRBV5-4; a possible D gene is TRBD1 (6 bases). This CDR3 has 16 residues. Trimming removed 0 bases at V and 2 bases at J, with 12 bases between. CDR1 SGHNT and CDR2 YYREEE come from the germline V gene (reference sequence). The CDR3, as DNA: TGTGCCAGCAGCTTGGAGGGGGGTCGGACTGGAAACACCATATATTTT. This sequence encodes CASSLEGGRTGNTIYF.

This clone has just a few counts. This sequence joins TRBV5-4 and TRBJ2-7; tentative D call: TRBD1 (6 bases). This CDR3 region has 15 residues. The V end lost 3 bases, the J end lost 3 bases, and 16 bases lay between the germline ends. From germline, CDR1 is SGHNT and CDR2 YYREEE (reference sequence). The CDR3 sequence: CASSWPGQMIYEQYF. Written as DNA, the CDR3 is TGTGCCAGCAGCTGGCCGGGACAAATGATCTACGAGCAGTACTTC.

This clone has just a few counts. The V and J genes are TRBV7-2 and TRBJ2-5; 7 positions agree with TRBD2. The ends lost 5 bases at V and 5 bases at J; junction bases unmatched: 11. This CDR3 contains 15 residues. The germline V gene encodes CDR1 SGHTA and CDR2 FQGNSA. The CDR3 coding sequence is TGTGCCAGCAGCACCCGATCGGGGGGAGGGGAGACCCAGTACTTC. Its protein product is CASSTRSGGGETQYF. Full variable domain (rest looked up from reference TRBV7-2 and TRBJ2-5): GAGVSQSPSNKVTEKGKDVELRCDPISGHTALYWYRQSLGQGLEFLIYFQGNSAPDKSGLPSDRFSAERTGGSVSTLTIQRTQQEDSAVYLCASSTRSGGGETQYFGPGTRLLVL.

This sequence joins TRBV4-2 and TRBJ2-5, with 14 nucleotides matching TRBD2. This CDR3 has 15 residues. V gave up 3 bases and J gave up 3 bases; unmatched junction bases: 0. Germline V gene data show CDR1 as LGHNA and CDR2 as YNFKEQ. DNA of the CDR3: TGTGCCAGCAGCCAGGGACTAGCGGGGGAAGAGACCCAGTACTTC. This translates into CASSQGLAGEETQYF.

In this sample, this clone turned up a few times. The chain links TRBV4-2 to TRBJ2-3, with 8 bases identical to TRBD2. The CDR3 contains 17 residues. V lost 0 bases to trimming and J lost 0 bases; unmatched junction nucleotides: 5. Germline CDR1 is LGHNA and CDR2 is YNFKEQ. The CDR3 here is CASSQDLASGSTDTQYF. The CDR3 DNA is TGTGCCAGCAGCCAAGATCTGGCTAGCGGGAGCACAGATACGCAGTATTTT.

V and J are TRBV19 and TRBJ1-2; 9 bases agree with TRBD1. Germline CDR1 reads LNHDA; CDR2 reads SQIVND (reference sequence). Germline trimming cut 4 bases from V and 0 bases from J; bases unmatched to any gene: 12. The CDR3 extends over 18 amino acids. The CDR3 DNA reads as TGTGCCAGTAGTACCGGGCCGGGACAGGGTTTGACTAACTATGGCTACACCTTC. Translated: CASSTGPGQGLTNYGYTF.

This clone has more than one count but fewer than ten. In DNA form, the CDR3 reads TGTGCCAGCAGCTTGGACGGGGGTATAGAGACCCAGTACTTC. Translating it yields CASSLDGGIETQYF. This chain links TRBV5-4 with TRBJ2-5, with D tentatively TRBD2 (6 bases). CDR1 is SGHNT and CDR2 is YYREEE in the germline V gene (reference sequence). There are 14 residues in the CDR3. V was pared by 0 bases and J by 4 bases, with 10 bases between.

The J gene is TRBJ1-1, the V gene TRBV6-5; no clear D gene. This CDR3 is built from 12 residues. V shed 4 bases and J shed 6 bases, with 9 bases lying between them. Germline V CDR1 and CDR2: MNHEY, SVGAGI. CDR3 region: CASSSPQAEAFF. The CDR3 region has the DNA TGTGCCAGCAGTTCCCCCCAGGCTGAAGCTTTCTTT.

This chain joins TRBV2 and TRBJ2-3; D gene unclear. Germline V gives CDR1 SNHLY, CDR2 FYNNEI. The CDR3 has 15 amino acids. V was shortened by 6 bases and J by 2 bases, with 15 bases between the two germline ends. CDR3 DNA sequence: TGTGCCAGCAGAGGAACAGACACTTCCACAGATACGCAGTATTTT. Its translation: CASRGTDTSTDTQYF.

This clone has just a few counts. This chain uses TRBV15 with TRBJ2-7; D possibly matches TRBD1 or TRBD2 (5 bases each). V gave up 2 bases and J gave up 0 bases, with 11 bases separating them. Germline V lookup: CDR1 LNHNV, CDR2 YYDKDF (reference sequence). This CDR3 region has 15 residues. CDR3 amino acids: CATSRLRDDSYEQYF. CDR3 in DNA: TGTGCCACCAGCAGACTCAGGGACGACTCCTACGAGCAGTACTTC.

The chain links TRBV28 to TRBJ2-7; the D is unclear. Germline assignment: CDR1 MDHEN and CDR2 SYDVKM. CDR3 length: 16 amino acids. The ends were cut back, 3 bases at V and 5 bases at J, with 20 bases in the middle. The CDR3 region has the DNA TGTGCCAGCAGTTTTCCCGTTTATCGTTCAAAGCACGAGCAGTACTTC. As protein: CASSFPVYRSKHEQYF.

CDR3 coding DNA: TGTGCCAGCAGTCCGGGACATGTCTCGGATTATGGCTACACCTTC. Translated, it gives CASSPGHVSDYGYTF. This chain joins TRBV28 and TRBJ1-2; a weak D match, TRBD1 (6 bases). This CDR3 is built from 15 residues. Germline V gene lookup returns CDR1 MDHEN and CDR2 SYDVKM. V lost 5 bases, J lost 5 bases, and 18 bases lay in between.